The next 15 T cell receptor beta chains were all read from a single sample in a study of quantifying T cell responses using KT2 cells. At the level of the study: cDNA was made from DNase-treated RNA using alpha and beta constant primers.

The cDNA 3' end received a ligated oligonucleotide with a UMI. An equimolar mix of RC1.1 and RC1.2 primed the beta chain across TRBC1 and TRBC2. TCRdb reanalysed the UMI-ligation and nested PCR reads using MiXCR and keeps one entry per CDR3 protein. Of 40,000 or so distinct CDR3 sequences detected, over 15% appear once; the ten largest clones hold approximately 45%. Sample: PBMCs spiked with cells of the T cell clone KT2. The receptors were sampled from a human donor.

The chain combines TRBV30 with TRBJ1-2; 8 bases agree with TRBD1. V was clipped by 2 bases and J by 10 bases; unmatched bases: 6. CDR3 length equals 12 residues. CDR1 is GTSNPN and CDR2 is SVGIG in the germline V gene (reference sequence). The CDR3 loop is CAWSTRTGSYTF. In nucleotides, the CDR3 is TGTGCCTGGAGTACTCGGACAGGGTCCTACACCTTC.

This clonotype was counted many times. This rearrangement joins TRBV20-1 to TRBJ2-5; weak D call: TRBD2 (6 bases). V lost 4 bases, J lost 5 bases, and 8 bases lay in between. CDR3 length: 11 residues. The germline V gene has CDR1 DFQATT and CDR2 SNEGSKA (reference sequence). The CDR3 DNA reads as TGCAGTGCTATGCTAGCGGAGACCCAGTACTTC. This sequence encodes CSAMLAETQYF.

The DNA of the CDR3 is TGTGCCAACAAAAAGACTGGGGGCGAGCAGTACTTC. Encoded protein: CANKKTGGEQYF. The chain employs TRBV10-3 and TRBJ2-7, with D tentatively TRBD1 or TRBD2 (5 bases each). The V and J ends lost 10 bases and 6 bases respectively, with 16 bases between them. The germline V gene encodes CDR1 ENHRY and CDR2 SYGVKD. The CDR3 spans 12 residues.

This clonotype occurred a few times. The CDR3 sequence is CASSQMGFGTEAFF. The CDR3 DNA sequence: TGTGCCAGCAGCCAAATGGGTTTTGGTACTGAAGCTTTCTTT. This chain joins TRBV3-1 and TRBJ1-1, with D hard to call. CDR1 LGHDT and CDR2 YNNKEL come from the germline V gene (reference sequence). V lost 2 bases to trimming and J lost 5 bases, with 12 bases between them. This CDR3 comprises 14 residues.

This clonotype was detected only a few times. The V gene is TRBV13, the J gene TRBJ2-7; 10 bases line up with TRBD1. CDR1 is PRHDT, CDR2 FYEKMQ, per germline (reference sequence). J gave up 5 bases and V 6 bases, and 10 bases lay outside the gene matches. This CDR3 region has 15 residues. This CDR3 is CASSSRDRGRHEQYF. The CDR3 bases are TGTGCCAGCAGTTCCCGGGACAGGGGTCGACACGAGCAGTACTTC.

This chain links TRBV3-1 with TRBJ2-3, with D perhaps given as TRBD1 or TRBD2 (6 bases each). Trimming took 0 bases from V and 4 from J, leaving 14 bases between them. The CDR3 has 16 residues. CDR1 is LGHDT and CDR2 is YNNKEL in the germline V gene (reference sequence). In nucleotides, the CDR3 is TGTGCCAGCAGCCAAGAAGGGGGGAGTGACCCAGATACGCAGTATTTT. Translation: CASSQEGGSDPDTQYF.

The rearrangement links TRBV2 to TRBJ1-2, with D hard to call. V lost 3 bases and J 8 bases, leaving 4 bases between the germline ends. CDR1 SNHLY and CDR2 FYNNEI come from the germline V gene. The CDR3 runs 10 residues. CDR3 residues: CASSERGYTF. For the CDR3, the DNA is TGTGCCAGCAGTGAGAGAGGCTACACCTTC.

This clonotype was recorded at least ten times. The CDR3 loop reads CASSLIPSRRSEQYF. CDR3 DNA sequence: TGTGCCAGCAGCTTAATCCCTAGCAGAAGGAGCGAGCAGTACTTC. This chain links TRBV7-3 with TRBJ2-7; D might be TRBD2 (5 bases). The germline V gene encodes CDR1 SGHTA and CDR2 FQGTGA. The germline V and J ends were trimmed by 1 base and 6 bases, with 16 bases remaining between them. This CDR3 has 15 amino acids.

In this sample, this clonotype turned up many times. The chain employs TRBV7-3 and TRBJ2-2; D remains unclear. Trimming cost V 1 base and J 0 bases, with 3 bases left between them. This CDR3 comprises 14 residues. Germline lookup yields CDR1 SGHTA and CDR2 FQGTGA. CDR3 bases: TGTGCCAGCAGCTTAAACCCGAACACCGGGGAGCTGTTTTTT. Its translation is CASSLNPNTGELFF.

A note on this clonotype: This may be a read error, as it is one base from a much larger clone. CDR3 DNA: TGTGCCAGCAGTGACTCAGGGGGTAATTCATCCCTCCACTTT. Amino acids: CASSDSGGNSSLHF. The genes are TRBV6-4 and TRBJ1-6, with D perhaps matching TRBD1 (6 bases). This CDR3 has 14 residues. Germline V lookup: CDR1 MRHNA, CDR2 SNTAGT.

This clonotype was observed many times. This sequence joins TRBV21-1 and TRBJ1-1. TRBV21-1 represents a pseudogene. There are 15 residues in the CDR3. DNA of the CDR3: TGTGCCAGCAGCCCTCTAAGGTTCATGAACACTGAAGCTTTCTTT. It yields the protein CASSPLRFMNTEAFF.

This clonotype was observed a handful of times. The CDR3 DNA sequence: TGTGCCACCAGCAGAGAATCAGGACAGTCGGAGCTGTTTTTT. Its protein product is CATSRESGQSELFF. The gene calls are TRBV15 and TRBJ2-2; possibly TRBD1 for D (6 bases). The length of the CDR3 is 14 residues. Between the trimmed V and J ends, which lost 0 bases and 10 bases, there was a span of 12 bases. CDR1 and CDR2 (germline): LNHNV, YYDKDF (reference sequence).

This clonotype was seen a few times. The rearrangement joins TRBV3-1 to TRBJ2-7, with D possibly matching TRBD1 (6 bases). CDR3 length: 15 residues. Trimming pared 1 base from V and 2 bases from J, leaving 12 bases between. Germline V CDR1 and CDR2: LGHDT, YNNKEL (reference sequence). This CDR3 is CASSQGGAGAYEQYF. CDR3 in DNA: TGTGCCAGCAGCCAAGGAGGAGCAGGGGCCTACGAGCAGTACTTC.

This clonotype has only a few counts. This sequence joins TRBV7-3 and TRBJ2-3, with D perhaps matching TRBD2 (6 bases). Looked up from germline, CDR1 is SGHTA and CDR2 is FQGTGA. V was shortened by 5 bases and J by 7 bases, with 13 bases between the two germline ends. CDR3 length: 13 amino acids. CDR3 DNA sequence: TGTGCCAGCAGCCCCACCGGGAGCAATACGCAGTATTTT. Protein: CASSPTGSNTQYF.

The V gene is TRBV7-2, the J gene TRBJ2-3; unclear D gene. The CDR3 contains 14 residues. Germline V lookup: CDR1 SGHTA, CDR2 FQGNSA. Trimming removed 1 base from V and 5 bases from J, with 10 bases in between. This chain's CDR3 is CASSLGASGDTQYF. Here the CDR3 DNA reads TGTGCCAGCAGCTTAGGCGCCTCAGGAGATACGCAGTATTTT.